A selection of T cell receptor beta chains follows, all from one sample in a study of regulatory T cells in long-lasting Graves disease. Using its own MiXCR run on the multiplex PCR reads, TCRdb lists one record per CDR3 protein. Among approximately 390,000 distinct CDR3 sequences, about 17% were seen once, and the ten largest hold 20% to 25%. This same sample was also taken into another study, of T cells in Graves' hyperthyroidism and ophthalmopathy.

The sample consisted of peripheral blood mononuclear cells (PBMCs), taken at new diagnosis, from a patient treated with antithyroid drugs. The receptors originated from a woman aged 18-29 years with Graves disease. Each CDR3 is given with its conserved first and last residue. A D gene is named only where the DNA matches it firmly. The size field is filled for only some rows; it gives once, few, many or a size class.

V gene: TRBV5-1
J gene: TRBJ1-1
clone size: few
CDR3 length: 15
D gene: -
CDR3 protein: CASSLSSYVNTEAFF
CDR3 DNA: TGCGCCAGCAGCTTGTCGTCTTATGTTAACACTGAAGCTTTCTTT

V gene: TRBV4-3
J gene: TRBJ2-1
clone size: few
CDR3 length: 20
D gene: TRBD2
CDR3 protein: CASSPLGLAGGRVSYNEQFF
CDR3 DNA: TGCGCCAGCAGCCCCCTGGGGCTAGCGGGGGGGCGGGTCTCCTACAATGAGCAGTTCTTC

V gene: TRBV3-1
J gene: TRBJ2-2
clone size: many
CDR3 length: 17
D gene: -
CDR3 protein: CASSQGGFADFTGELFF
CDR3 DNA: TGTGCCAGCAGCCAAGGGGGGTTTGCAGACTTCACCGGGGAGCTGTTTTTT

V gene: TRBV6-1
J gene: TRBJ1-1
clone size: many
CDR3 length: 12
D gene: -
CDR3 protein: CASRGQRTEAFF
CDR3 DNA: TGTGCCAGCAGAGGACAGCGCACTGAAGCTTTCTTT

V gene: TRBV6-1
J gene: TRBJ1-5
clone size: many
CDR3 length: 16
D gene: TRBD1
CDR3 protein: CASSERTGYGNQPQHF
CDR3 DNA: TGTGCCAGCAGTGAAAGGACAGGGTACGGTAATCAGCCCCAGCATTTT

V gene: TRBV5-1
J gene: TRBJ2-1
clone size: -
CDR3 length: 17
D gene: TRBD2
CDR3 protein: CASSSQGTSGGRGEQFF
CDR3 DNA: TGCGCCAGCAGCAGCCAAGGGACTAGCGGGGGGCGAGGTGAGCAGTTCTTC

V gene: TRBV5-4
J gene: TRBJ2-7
clone size: few
CDR3 length: 18
D gene: TRBD2
CDR3 protein: CASSLGRGLSGISYEQYF
CDR3 DNA: TGTGCCAGCAGCTTGGGTCGGGGCTTGAGCGGGATCTCCTACGAGCAGTACTTC

V gene: TRBV6-2/TRBV6-3
J gene: TRBJ2-1
clone size: many
CDR3 length: 17
D gene: TRBD2
CDR3 protein: CASSWTSGSLSYNEQFF
CDR3 DNA: TGTGCCAGCAGTTGGACTAGCGGGAGCCTCTCCTACAATGAGCAGTTCTTC

V gene: TRBV5-6
J gene: TRBJ1-5
clone size: few
CDR3 length: 15
D gene: TRBD1
CDR3 protein: CASSPGQGRYQPQHF
CDR3 DNA: TGTGCCAGCAGCCCAGGACAGGGGCGATATCAGCCCCAGCATTTT

V gene: TRBV28
J gene: TRBJ1-6
clone size: many
CDR3 length: 14
D gene: -
CDR3 protein: CASILGGNNSPLHF
CDR3 DNA: TGTGCCAGCATCCTTGGGGGCAATAATTCACCCCTCCACTTT

V gene: TRBV10-3
J gene: TRBJ1-2
clone size: -
CDR3 length: 14
D gene: -
CDR3 protein: CAISGATGYYGYTF
CDR3 DNA: TGTGCCATCAGTGGGGCGACAGGCTACTATGGCTACACCTTC

V gene: TRBV6-1
J gene: TRBJ1-5
clone size: many
CDR3 length: 12
D gene: -
CDR3 protein: CASSEVRQPQHF
CDR3 DNA: TGTGCCAGCAGTGAGGTGAGGCAGCCCCAGCATTTT

V gene: TRBV5-1
J gene: TRBJ2-1
clone size: -
CDR3 length: 15
D gene: TRBD1
CDR3 protein: CASSLIQGAFNEQFF
CDR3 DNA: TGCGCCAGCAGCTTGATCCAGGGGGCGTTCAATGAGCAGTTCTTC

V gene: TRBV20-1
J gene: TRBJ1-5
clone size: -
CDR3 length: 12
D gene: -
CDR3 protein: CSLSQGNQPQHF
CDR3 DNA: TGCAGCCTTTCCCAGGGCAATCAGCCCCAGCATTTT

V gene: TRBV30
J gene: TRBJ1-6
clone size: few
CDR3 length: 13
D gene: -
CDR3 protein: CAWSRGRESPLHF
CDR3 DNA: TGTGCCTGGAGTAGGGGCAGGGAATCACCCCTCCACTTT

V gene: TRBV20-1
J gene: TRBJ2-3
clone size: few
CDR3 length: 13
D gene: -
CDR3 protein: CSAQLTLDDTQYF
CDR3 DNA: TGCAGTGCCCAACTCACACTGGACGATACGCAGTATTTT

V gene: TRBV30
J gene: TRBJ2-1
clone size: many
CDR3 length: 14
D gene: TRBD2
CDR3 protein: CAWTAAGVYNEQFF
CDR3 DNA: TGTGCCTGGACCGCAGCGGGAGTATACAATGAGCAGTTCTTC

V gene: TRBV25-1
J gene: TRBJ2-7
clone size: -
CDR3 length: 13
D gene: -
CDR3 protein: CASTPTDSYEQYF
CDR3 DNA: TGTGCCAGCACACCGACGGACTCCTACGAGCAGTACTTC

V gene: TRBV15
J gene: TRBJ2-7
clone size: few
CDR3 length: 14
D gene: TRBD1
CDR3 protein: CATSKDRGGYEQYF
CDR3 DNA: TGTGCCACCAGCAAAGACAGGGGAGGCTACGAGCAGTACTTC

V gene: TRBV7-3
J gene: TRBJ2-7
clone size: many
CDR3 length: 15
D gene: -
CDR3 protein: CASSLTPDSLHEQYF
CDR3 DNA: TGTGCCAGCAGCTTGACCCCGGACTCCCTCCACGAGCAGTACTTC

V gene: TRBV6-1
J gene: TRBJ2-3
clone size: many
CDR3 length: 15
D gene: -
CDR3 protein: CARGNSGSSTDTQYF
CDR3 DNA: TGTGCCAGGGGGAACAGCGGGTCTAGCACAGATACGCAGTATTTT

V gene: TRBV6-1
J gene: TRBJ1-1
clone size: few
CDR3 length: 11
D gene: -
CDR3 protein: CASLRGTEAFF
CDR3 DNA: TGTGCCAGCCTCCGTGGAACTGAAGCTTTCTTT

V gene: TRBV9
J gene: TRBJ1-3
clone size: -
CDR3 length: 13
D gene: -
CDR3 protein: CASSTQGIDTIYF
CDR3 DNA: TGTGCCAGCAGCACCCAGGGTATCGACACCATATATTTT

V gene: TRBV20-1
J gene: TRBJ1-3
clone size: few
CDR3 length: 14
D gene: -
CDR3 protein: CSGSKGYSGNTIYF
CDR3 DNA: TGCAGTGGAAGCAAGGGGTACTCTGGAAACACCATATATTTT

V gene: TRBV7-3
J gene: TRBJ1-1
clone size: many
CDR3 length: 15
D gene: -
CDR3 protein: CASSLGSRMNTEAFF
CDR3 DNA: TGTGCCAGCAGCTTAGGTTCTAGGATGAACACTGAAGCTTTCTTT

V gene: TRBV5-1
J gene: TRBJ1-1
clone size: many
CDR3 length: 18
D gene: TRBD1
CDR3 protein: CASSFGGDRGRVGTEAFF
CDR3 DNA: TGCGCCAGCAGCTTTGGCGGGGACAGGGGGCGGGTAGGTACTGAAGCTTTCTTT

V gene: TRBV6-1
J gene: TRBJ1-5
clone size: -
CDR3 length: 15
D gene: -
CDR3 protein: CASSPGADSNQPQHF
CDR3 DNA: TGTGCCAGCAGTCCGGGGGCGGATAGCAATCAGCCCCAGCATTTT

V gene: TRBV3-1
J gene: TRBJ1-6
clone size: -
CDR3 length: 15
D gene: -
CDR3 protein: CASSQDPGRNSPLHF
CDR3 DNA: TGTGCCAGCAGCCAAGATCCAGGCAGGAATTCACCCCTCCACTTT

V gene: TRBV10-3
J gene: TRBJ2-7
clone size: -
CDR3 length: 14
D gene: -
CDR3 protein: CAISEGGSSYEQYF
CDR3 DNA: TGTGCCATCAGTGAGGGTGGCTCCTCCTACGAGCAGTACTTC

V gene: TRBV19
J gene: TRBJ1-6
clone size: -
CDR3 length: 16
D gene: -
CDR3 protein: CASKDSSNSYNSPLHF
CDR3 DNA: TGTGCCAGTAAGGACAGCAGTAACTCCTATAATTCACCCCTCCACTTT

V gene: TRBV6-5
J gene: TRBJ1-1
clone size: many
CDR3 length: 14
D gene: -
CDR3 protein: CASSYSRPNTEAFF
CDR3 DNA: TGTGCCAGCAGTTACTCGAGGCCGAACACTGAAGCTTTCTTT

V gene: TRBV30
J gene: TRBJ1-1
clone size: many
CDR3 length: 12
D gene: -
CDR3 protein: CAWSVSYSQAFF
CDR3 DNA: TGTGCCTGGAGTGTGTCCTACTCTCAAGCTTTCTTT